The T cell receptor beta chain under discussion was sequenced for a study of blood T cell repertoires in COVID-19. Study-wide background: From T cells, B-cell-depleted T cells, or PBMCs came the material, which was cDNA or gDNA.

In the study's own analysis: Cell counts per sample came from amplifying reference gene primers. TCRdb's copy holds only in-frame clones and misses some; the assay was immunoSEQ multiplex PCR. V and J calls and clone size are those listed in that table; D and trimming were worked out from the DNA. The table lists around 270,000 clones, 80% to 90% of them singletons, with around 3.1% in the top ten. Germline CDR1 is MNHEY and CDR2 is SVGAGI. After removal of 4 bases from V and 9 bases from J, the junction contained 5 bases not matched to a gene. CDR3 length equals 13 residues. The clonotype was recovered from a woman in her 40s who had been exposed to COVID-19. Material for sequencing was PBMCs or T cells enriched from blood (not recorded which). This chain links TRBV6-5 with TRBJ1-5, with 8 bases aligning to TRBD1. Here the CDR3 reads CASSSGQGRPQHF. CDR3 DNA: TGTGCCAGCAGTTCCGGACAGGGACGGCCCCAGCATTTT.